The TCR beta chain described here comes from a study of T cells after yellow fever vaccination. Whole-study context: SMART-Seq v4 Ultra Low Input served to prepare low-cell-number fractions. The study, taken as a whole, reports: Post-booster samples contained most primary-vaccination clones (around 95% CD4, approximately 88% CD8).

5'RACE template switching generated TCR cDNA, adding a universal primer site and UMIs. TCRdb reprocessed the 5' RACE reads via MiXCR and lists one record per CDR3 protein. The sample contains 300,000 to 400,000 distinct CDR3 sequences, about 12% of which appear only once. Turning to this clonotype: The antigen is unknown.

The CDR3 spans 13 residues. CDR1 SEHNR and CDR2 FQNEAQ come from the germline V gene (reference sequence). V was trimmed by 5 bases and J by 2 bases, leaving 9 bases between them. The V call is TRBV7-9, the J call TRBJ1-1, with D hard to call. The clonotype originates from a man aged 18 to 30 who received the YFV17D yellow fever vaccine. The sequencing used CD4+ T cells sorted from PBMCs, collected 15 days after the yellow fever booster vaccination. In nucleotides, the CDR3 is TGTGCCAGCAGCATCGATCCAAACACTGAAGCTTTCTTT. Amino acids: CASSIDPNTEAFF.